This is a list of T cell receptor beta chains from one sample in a study of control samples from healthy donors and cancer patients. Method: immunoSEQ multiplex PCR; TCRdb's copy keeps in-frame clones and lacks some. The sample contains about 110,000 clones, 88% of which appear only once. Material: PBMCs. The receptors come from a woman aged 55-70 years with lung cancer. Both conserved end residues are part of each CDR3. Fields, in order: clone size, V gene, D gene, J gene, CDR3 protein, CDR3 DNA. A D gene is named only where the DNA matches it firmly. Expanded clones get a size class; other rows say once, few or many, or leave the size out.

>once|TRBV7-6|NA|TRBJ2-2
CASSPDGAANGELFF
TGTGCCAGCAGCCCGGACGGCGCGGCAAACGGGGAGCTGTTTTTT
>NA|TRBV12-5|TRBD1|TRBJ2-7
CASGTGDSSYEQYF
TGTGCTAGTGGTACCGGGGACAGCTCCTACGAGCAGTACTTC
>NA|TRBV3-1/TRBV3-2|NA|TRBJ2-4
CANTFRGSQNIQYF
TGTGCCAACACCTTCCGGGGGAGTCAAAACATTCAGTACTTC
>once|TRBV19|NA|TRBJ2-3
CASIPTVESTDTQYF
TGTGCCAGTATTCCAACGGTGGAGAGCACAGATACGCAGTATTTT
>NA|TRBV6-2/TRBV6-3|NA|TRBJ1-5
CASSLLPQNQPQHF
TGTGCCAGCAGTCTACTCCCCCAGAATCAGCCCCAGCATTTT
>NA|TRBV28|NA|TRBJ1-5
CASSFGQIYQPQHF
TGTGCCAGCAGTTTTGGACAGATTTACCAGCCCCAGCATTTT
>NA|TRBV5-6|TRBD2|TRBJ2-3
CASSLNLRLAAQYF
TGTGCCAGCAGCTTGAACCTAAGACTAGCAGCGCAGTATTTT
>NA|TRBV19|NA|TRBJ1-4
CASNRRNNEKLFF
TGTGCCAGTAACCGGCGGAATAATGAAAAACTGTTTTTT
>NA|TRBV12-3/TRBV12-4|NA|TRBJ2-7
CASSSNSYEQYF
TGTGCCTCCTCCTCGAACTCCTACGAGCAGTACTTC
>NA|TRBV6-2/TRBV6-3|NA|TRBJ1-3
CASSNGGISGNTIYF
TGTGCCAGCAGCAACGGGGGGATCTCTGGAAACACCATATATTTT
>NA|TRBV9|TRBD1|TRBJ2-7
CASSVADRATYEQYF
TGTGCCAGCAGCGTAGCGGACAGGGCCACCTACGAGCAGTACTTC
>once|TRBV27|NA|TRBJ1-5
CASSFTRNNQPQHF
TGTGCCAGCAGTTTTACCCGGAACAATCAGCCCCAGCATTTT
>NA|TRBV12-3/TRBV12-4|TRBD1|TRBJ1-2
CASRIQGAQGYTF
TGTGCCAGCAGGATACAGGGGGCTCAGGGCTACACCTTC
>NA|TRBV6-2/TRBV6-3|TRBD1|TRBJ2-5
CASSRGQQETQYF
TGTGCCAGCAGTAGGGGACAGCAAGAGACCCAGTACTTC
>NA|TRBV7-8|NA|TRBJ1-2
CASSLGPRPGANYGYTF
TGTGCCAGCAGCTTAGGGCCCCGACCTGGGGCGAACTATGGCTACACCTTC
>NA|TRBV5-1|TRBD2|TRBJ2-1
CASSLASSGVTYNEQFF
TGCGCCAGCAGCTTGGCGAGTAGCGGGGTCACCTACAATGAGCAGTTCTTC
>NA|TRBV4-3|NA|TRBJ2-3
CASSQVVLGVGDTQYF
TGCGCCAGCAGCCAAGTAGTATTAGGGGTGGGGGATACGCAGTATTTT
>NA|TRBV29-1|NA|TRBJ2-7
CSVRDLDRLSSYEQYF
TGCAGCGTTCGAGACTTAGACAGGCTAAGCTCCTACGAGCAGTACTTC
>NA|TRBV6-6|NA|TRBJ2-1
CASSYKLRDYNEQFF
TGTGCCAGCAGTTACAAGCTCCGAGACTACAATGAGCAGTTCTTC
>few|TRBV7-6|NA|TRBJ2-7
CASSSELQGEQYF
TGTGCCAGCAGCTCAGAGCTTCAGGGGGAGCAGTACTTC
>NA|TRBV20-1|TRBD1|TRBJ2-3
CSAPGQGTQYF
TGCAGTGCTCCGGGACAGGGCACGCAGTATTTT
>NA|TRBV19|TRBD1|TRBJ2-1
CASSTGTGGRVNEQFF
TGTGCCAGTAGTACGGGGACAGGCGGGCGGGTCAATGAGCAGTTCTTC
>once|TRBV6-4|TRBD1|TRBJ2-1
CASSADRAYNEQFF
TGTGCCAGCAGCGCCGACAGGGCTTACAATGAGCAGTTCTTC
>NA|TRBV6-5|TRBD1|TRBJ2-3
CASSYGTGGADTQYF
TGTGCCAGCAGTTACGGGACAGGGGGCGCAGATACGCAGTATTTT
>NA|TRBV14|NA|TRBJ2-1
CASSPLSGHRNNEQFF
TGTGCCAGCAGCCCATTATCGGGCCACAGAAACAATGAGCAGTTCTTC
>NA|TRBV3-1/TRBV3-2|TRBD1|TRBJ1-5
CASSQATGVAQPQHF
TGTGCCAGCAGCCAAGCGACAGGGGTGGCTCAGCCCCAGCATTTT
>NA|TRBV27|NA|TRBJ2-3
CASSTTLAHTQYF
TGTGCCAGCAGCACGACGTTGGCCCATACGCAGTATTTT
>NA|TRBV10-3|TRBD1|TRBJ1-2
CAISEGTGGAYGYTF
TGTGCCATCAGTGAGGGGACAGGTGGTGCCTATGGCTACACCTTC
>NA|TRBV15|NA|TRBJ1-5
CATSRDRGKQPQHF
TGTGCCACCAGCAGAGATAGGGGTAAGCAGCCCCAGCATTTT
>NA|TRBV6-4|TRBD1|TRBJ2-1
CASSEDRLNNEQFF
TGTGCCAGCAGTGAGGACAGGCTGAACAATGAGCAGTTCTTC
>NA|TRBV7-2|NA|TRBJ1-5
CASSGVGGDNQPQHF
TGTGCCAGCAGCGGCGTCGGGGGGGACAATCAGCCCCAGCATTTT
>NA|TRBV6-1|NA|TRBJ2-5
CASSEGQVTETQYF
TGTGCCAGCAGTGAGGGCCAAGTAACGGAGACCCAGTACTTC
>NA|TRBV28|TRBD1|TRBJ1-2
CASSPTGDPRGYTF
TGTGCCAGCAGTCCGACAGGGGACCCTCGCGGCTACACCTTC
>NA|TRBV18|NA|TRBJ2-7
CASSPGDEQYF
TGTGCCAGCTCACCGGGGGACGAGCAGTACTTC
>NA|TRBV15|TRBD2|TRBJ2-7
CATSRVPGLAGVGEQYF
TGTGCCACCAGCAGGGTACCGGGACTAGCGGGAGTGGGTGAGCAGTACTTC
>NA|TRBV4-1|TRBD1|TRBJ2-7
CASSQDEDRGYEQYF
TGCGCCAGCAGCCAAGATGAGGACAGGGGCTACGAGCAGTACTTC
>once|TRBV3-1/TRBV3-2|TRBD2|TRBJ2-5
CASSQGGKETQYF
TGTGCCAGCAGCCAGGGGGGGAAAGAGACCCAGTACTTC
>NA|TRBV18|TRBD1|TRBJ2-7
CASSPGQGFYEQYF
TGTGCCAGCTCACCGGGACAGGGATTCTACGAGCAGTACTTC
>NA|TRBV5-1|NA|TRBJ1-1
CASSLARQENTEAFF
TGCGCCAGCAGCTTGGCCAGACAGGAGAACACTGAAGCTTTCTTT
>NA|TRBV6-2/TRBV6-3|NA|TRBJ1-2
CASSYIPNYGYTF
TGTGCCAGCAGTTACATACCTAACTATGGCTACACCTTC
>NA|TRBV3-1/TRBV3-2|NA|TRBJ2-7
CASLGNRNEQYF
TGTGCCAGCCTGGGGAACCGAAACGAGCAGTACTTC
>NA|TRBV3-1/TRBV3-2|NA|TRBJ1-2
CASSQEEGNYYGYTF
TGTGCCAGCAGCCAAGAGGAAGGTAACTACTATGGCTACACCTTC
>NA|TRBV19|NA|TRBJ1-2
CATSKDYGYTF
TGTGCCACCTCCAAGGACTATGGCTACACCTTC
>NA|TRBV14|NA|TRBJ1-1
CASNKQENTEAFF
TGTGCCAGCAACAAACAGGAGAACACTGAAGCTTTCTTT